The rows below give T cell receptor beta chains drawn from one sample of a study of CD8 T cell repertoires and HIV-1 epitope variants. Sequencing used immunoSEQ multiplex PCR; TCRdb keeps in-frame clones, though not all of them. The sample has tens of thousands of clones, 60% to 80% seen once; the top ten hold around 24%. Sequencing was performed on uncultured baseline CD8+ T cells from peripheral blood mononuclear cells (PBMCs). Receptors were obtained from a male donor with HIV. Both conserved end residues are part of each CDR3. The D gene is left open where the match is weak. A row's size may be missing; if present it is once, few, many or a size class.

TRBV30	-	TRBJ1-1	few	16	CAWSAGYPKRDTEAFF	TGTGCCTGGAGTGCCGGATACCCTAAACGGGACACTGAAGCTTTCTTT
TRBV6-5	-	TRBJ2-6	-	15	CASTQAPAGANVLTF	TGTGCCAGCACCCAAGCGCCTGCAGGGGCCAACGTCCTGACTTTC
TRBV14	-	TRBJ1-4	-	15	CASSQTQGSNEKLFF	TGTGCCAGCAGCCAGACGCAGGGTTCGAATGAAAAACTGTTTTTT
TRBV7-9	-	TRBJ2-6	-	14	CASSYASGANVLTF	TGTGCCAGCAGCTATGCATCTGGGGCCAACGTCCTGACTTTC
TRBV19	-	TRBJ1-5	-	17	CASSIVGSQEYDQPQHF	TGTGCCAGTAGTATTGTCGGCTCCCAGGAGTACGATCAGCCCCAGCATTTT
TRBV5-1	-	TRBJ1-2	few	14	CASSSTTGNYGYTF	TGCGCCAGCAGCTCAACTACAGGGAACTATGGCTACACCTTC
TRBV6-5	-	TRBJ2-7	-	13	CASSLRRSYEQYF	TGTGCCAGCAGCCTGCGGCGGTCCTACGAGCAGTACTTC
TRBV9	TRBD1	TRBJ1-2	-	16	CASSPEGDRVNYGYTF	TGTGCCAGCAGCCCTGAGGGGGACAGGGTGAACTATGGCTACACCTTC
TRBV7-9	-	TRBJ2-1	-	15	CASSLSSGVYNEQFF	TGTGCCAGCAGCTTATCGTCGGGAGTTTACAATGAGCAGTTCTTC
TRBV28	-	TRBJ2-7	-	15	CASRPAGVLPYEQYF	TGTGCCAGCAGACCTGCCGGAGTCTTACCCTACGAGCAGTACTTC
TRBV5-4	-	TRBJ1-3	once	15	CASSLQGSSGNTIYF	TGTGCCAGCAGCTTACAGGGCAGCTCTGGAAACACCATATATTTT
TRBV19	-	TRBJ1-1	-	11	CASTEATEAFF	TGTGCCAGTACGGAGGCTACTGAAGCTTTCTTT
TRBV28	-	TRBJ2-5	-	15	CASSLRQKLQETQYF	TGTGCCAGCAGTTTGAGACAGAAACTTCAAGAGACCCAGTACTTC
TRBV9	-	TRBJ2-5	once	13	CASSAPGRETQYF	TGTGCCAGCAGCGCCCCAGGGCGAGAGACCCAGTACTTC
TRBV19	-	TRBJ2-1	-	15	CASAQGGTAYNEQFF	TGTGCCAGTGCCCAGGGGGGGACAGCATACAATGAGCAGTTCTTC
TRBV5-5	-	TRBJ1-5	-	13	CASSFDSYQPQHF	TGTGCCAGCAGCTTCGACAGCTATCAGCCCCAGCATTTT
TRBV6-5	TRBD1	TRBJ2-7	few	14	CASSPALTGSEQYF	TGTGCCAGCAGTCCCGCCCTGACAGGGAGCGAGCAGTACTTC
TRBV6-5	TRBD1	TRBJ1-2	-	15	CASSYSKVRGLGYTF	TGTGCCAGCAGTTACTCGAAGGTCAGGGGGCTGGGCTACACCTTC
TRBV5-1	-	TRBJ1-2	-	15	CASSLGTPKATGYTF	TGCGCCAGCAGCCTGGGGACACCCAAAGCCACTGGCTACACCTTC
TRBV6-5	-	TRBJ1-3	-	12	CASSPSGNTIYF	TGTGCCAGCAGCCCCTCTGGAAACACCATATATTTT
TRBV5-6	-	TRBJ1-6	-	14	CASSNDGYNSPLHF	TGTGCCAGCAGCAACGACGGCTATAATTCACCCCTCCACTTT
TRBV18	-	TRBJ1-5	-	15	CASSLGQHSNQPQHF	TGTGCCAGCTCGCTTGGACAGCATAGCAATCAGCCCCAGCATTTT
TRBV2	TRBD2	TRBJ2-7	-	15	CASTQGERGVYEQYF	TGTGCCAGCACCCAAGGGGAGCGGGGGGTCTACGAGCAGTACTTC
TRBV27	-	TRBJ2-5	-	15	CASSLTSLAAETQYF	TGTGCCAGCAGCCTAACCTCGCTAGCTGCCGAGACCCAGTACTTC
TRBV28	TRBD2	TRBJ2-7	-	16	CASSLLSASGRGEQYF	TGTGCCAGCAGTTTATTAAGTGCTAGCGGGAGGGGCGAGCAGTACTTC
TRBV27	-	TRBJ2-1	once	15	CASSLRLAWYNEQFF	TGTGCCAGCAGTTTGCGGCTAGCATGGTACAATGAGCAGTTCTTC
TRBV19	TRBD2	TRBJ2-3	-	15	CASSRAGGEADTQYF	TGTGCCAGTAGTCGGGCGGGAGGGGAGGCAGATACGCAGTATTTT
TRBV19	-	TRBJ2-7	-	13	CASSIGGTYEQYF	TGTGCCAGTAGTATAGGAGGGACTTACGAGCAGTACTTC
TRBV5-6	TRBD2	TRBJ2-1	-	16	CASSLGGLGTYNEQFF	TGTGCCAGCAGCTTGGGGGGACTAGGTACGTACAATGAGCAGTTCTTC
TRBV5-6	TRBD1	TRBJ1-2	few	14	CASSLDRGLGGYTF	TGTGCCAGCAGCTTGGACAGGGGGCTTGGTGGCTACACCTTC
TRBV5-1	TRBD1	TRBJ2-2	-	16	CASSRRTGGVPGELFF	TGCGCCAGCAGCAGAAGGACAGGGGGGGTCCCCGGGGAGCTGTTTTTT
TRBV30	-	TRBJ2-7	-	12	CAWSLEGPEQYF	TGTGCCTGGAGTCTAGAAGGGCCCGAGCAGTACTTC
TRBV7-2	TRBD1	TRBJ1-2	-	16	CASSQRFWVDREGYTF	TGTGCCAGCAGCCAGAGGTTTTGGGTCGACAGGGAGGGCTACACCTTC
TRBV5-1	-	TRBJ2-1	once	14	CASSLDVEAVEQFF	TGCGCCAGCAGCTTGGATGTGGAGGCCGTAGAGCAGTTCTTC
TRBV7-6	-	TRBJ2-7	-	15	CASSLAADSTYEQYF	TGTGCCAGCAGCTTAGCAGCCGACTCTACCTACGAGCAGTACTTC
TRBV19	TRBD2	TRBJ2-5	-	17	CASSSGRLAGYQETQYF	TGTGCCAGTAGTAGCGGGAGACTAGCGGGCTACCAAGAGACCCAGTACTTC
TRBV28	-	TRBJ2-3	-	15	CASSLCVGSTDTQYF	TGTGCCAGCAGTTTATGCGTAGGGAGCACAGATACGCAGTATTTT
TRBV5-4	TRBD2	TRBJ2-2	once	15	CASSLIRGGTGELFF	TGTGCCAGCAGCTTGATCCGCGGGGGCACCGGGGAGCTGTTTTTT
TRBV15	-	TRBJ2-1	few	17	CATSRDLGRVVVYEQFF	TGTGCCACCAGCAGGGATCTGGGCAGGGTAGTGGTCTATGAGCAGTTCTTC
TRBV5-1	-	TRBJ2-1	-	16	CASSLVSGSGFNEQFF	TGCGCCAGCAGCTTGGTCTCGGGATCTGGATTCAATGAGCAGTTCTTC
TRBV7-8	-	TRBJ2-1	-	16	CASSQYPAGHYNEQFF	TGTGCCAGCAGCCAATACCCAGCGGGACACTACAATGAGCAGTTCTTC
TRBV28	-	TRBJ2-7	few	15	CASGLLRQGFGEQYF	TGTGCCAGCGGCTTGTTGAGGCAGGGATTCGGCGAGCAGTACTTC
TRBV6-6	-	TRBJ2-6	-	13	CASSDSGANVLTF	TGTGCCAGCAGTGACTCTGGGGCCAACGTCCTGACTTTC
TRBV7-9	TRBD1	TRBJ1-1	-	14	CASSFTTGKTEAFF	TGTGCCAGCAGCTTTACGACAGGGAAGACTGAAGCTTTCTTT
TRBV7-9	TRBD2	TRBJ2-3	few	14	CASSTSGNTDTQYF	TGTGCCAGCAGCACTAGCGGCAACACAGATACGCAGTATTTT
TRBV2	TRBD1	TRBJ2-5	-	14	CASSSGTGGETQYF	TGTGCCAGCAGCTCCGGGACAGGGGGAGAGACCCAGTACTTC
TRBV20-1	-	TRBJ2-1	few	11	CSASLRNEQFF	TGCAGTGCTAGCCTCCGAAATGAGCAGTTCTTC
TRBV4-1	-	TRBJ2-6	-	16	CASSQNRVVGANVLTF	TGCGCCAGCAGCCAAAACAGGGTAGTTGGGGCCAACGTCCTGACTTTC
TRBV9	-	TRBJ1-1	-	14	CASSADSLNTEAFF	TGTGCCAGCAGCGCGGACAGTCTGAACACTGAAGCTTTCTTT
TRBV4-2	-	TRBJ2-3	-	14	CASSQNQLSDTQYF	TGTGCCAGCAGCCAAAACCAGTTATCAGATACGCAGTATTTT
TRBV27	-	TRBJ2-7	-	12	CASSSGPYEQYF	TGTGCCAGCAGTAGCGGGCCCTACGAGCAGTACTTC